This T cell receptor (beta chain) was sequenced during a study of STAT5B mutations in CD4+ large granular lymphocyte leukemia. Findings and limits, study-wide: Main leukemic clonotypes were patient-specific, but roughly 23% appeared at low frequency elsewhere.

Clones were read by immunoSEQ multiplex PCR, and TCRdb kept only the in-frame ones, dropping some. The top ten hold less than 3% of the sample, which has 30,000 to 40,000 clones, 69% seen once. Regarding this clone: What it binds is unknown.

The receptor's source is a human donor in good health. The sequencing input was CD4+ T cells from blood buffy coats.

The CDR3 loop is CASFVGGGTDTQYF. The CDR3 DNA reads as TGTGCCAGCTTCGTAGGGGGGGGCACAGATACGCAGTATTTT. This rearrangement joins TRBV2 to TRBJ2-3; tentatively, D is TRBD2 (7 bases). The germline CDR1 and CDR2 sequences are SNHLY and FYNNEI. V lost 8 bases, J lost 1 base, and 13 bases lay in between. This CDR3 has 14 residues.